Listed below are T cell receptor beta chains from one sample, sequenced in a study of T-cell reconstitution after alpha-beta-depleted transplantation in children. From the PCR reads, TCRdb called clonotypes with MiXCR, one entry per CDR3 protein. The sample contains about 140,000 distinct CDR3 sequences, 8.8% of which appear only once. Sequencing was performed on PBMCs, mostly from graft donor cells, taken 180 days after TCRalphabeta/CD19-depleted stem cell transplant. The origin of the receptors is a female patient aged 2-15 years who had a stem cell transplant for congenital amegakaryocytic thrombocytopenia, so the T cells may come from the graft donor. Each CDR3 is given with its conserved first and last residue. Fields, in order: J gene, D gene, V gene, clone size, CDR3 protein, CDR3 DNA. A D gene is named only where the DNA matches it firmly. Size is omitted from some rows. Given values are once, few, many or a class for expanded clones.

>TRBJ2-3|TRBD1|TRBV20-1|many
CSASSGGFADTQYF
TGCAGTGCTAGCTCAGGGGGTTTCGCAGATACGCAGTATTTT
>TRBJ1-6|TRBD1|TRBV12-3/TRBV12-4|many
CASSRTTGDSPLHF
TGTGCCAGCAGTCGCACTACAGGGGACTCACCCCTCCACTTT
>TRBJ1-5|-|TRBV12-3/TRBV12-4|many
CASSSKNQPQHF
TGTGCCAGCAGTTCCAAAAATCAGCCCCAGCATTTT
>TRBJ1-4|-|TRBV9|many
CASSTRGDTLFF
TGTGCCAGCAGCACCCGGGGTGATACACTGTTTTTT
>TRBJ2-7|-|TRBV20-1|-
CSGGRKPSSYEQYF
TGCAGTGGGGGGAGAAAACCTAGCTCCTACGAGCAGTACTTC
>TRBJ2-7|TRBD1|TRBV28|many
CASSLPGQVTYEQYF
TGTGCCAGCAGTTTACCGGGACAGGTAACCTACGAGCAGTACTTC
>TRBJ2-1|-|TRBV18|many
CASSPAFANYNEQFF
TGTGCCAGCTCACCAGCTTTCGCCAACTACAATGAGCAGTTCTTC
>TRBJ1-2|TRBD1|TRBV5-1|-
CASSPGQGHYGYTF
TGCGCCAGCAGCCCGGGACAGGGGCACTATGGCTACACCTTC
>TRBJ1-6|-|TRBV7-6|-
CASSRAPGAYNSPLHF
TGTGCCAGCAGTCGGGCCCCTGGGGCCTATAATTCACCCCTCCACTTT
>TRBJ2-3|-|TRBV2|many
CASSIRTDTQYF
TGCGCCTCCTCGATCCGCACAGATACGCAGTATTTT
>TRBJ2-3|-|TRBV5-6|few
CASSPEGGGGTDTQYF
TGTGCCAGCAGCCCGGAGGGGGGGGGAGGCACAGATACGCAGTATTTT
>TRBJ2-5|TRBD2|TRBV25-1|few
CASVAGDQETQYF
TGTGCCAGCGTAGCGGGAGATCAAGAGACCCAGTACTTC
>TRBJ2-7|-|TRBV20-1|many
CSARDTPYEQYF
TGCAGTGCTAGGGACACCCCCTACGAGCAGTACTTC
>TRBJ2-3|TRBD2|TRBV7-7|few
CASSLAGGADTQYF
TGTGCCAGCAGCTTAGCGGGGGGGGCAGATACGCAGTATTTT
>TRBJ2-2|-|TRBV9|-
CASSRVAAGELFF
TGTGCCAGCAGCAGGGTAGCGGCCGGGGAGCTGTTTTTT
>TRBJ2-3|TRBD2|TRBV7-9|many
CGAGGVDTQYF
TGTGGAGCGGGAGGGGTAGATACGCAGTATTTT
>TRBJ1-5|-|TRBV6-2/TRBV6-3|-
CASSNRVAQHF
TGTGCCAGCAGTAACAGGGTGGCCCAGCATTTT